This TCR beta chain is drawn from a study of somatic mutations in cytotoxic T cells in rheumatoid arthritis. The germline V gene has CDR1 SEHNR and CDR2 FQNEAQ (reference sequence). The CDR3 spans 12 residues. The germline V and J ends were trimmed by 2 bases and 4 bases, with 4 bases remaining between them. Assay used: immunoSEQ multiplex PCR; TCRdb lists only in-frame clones, some missing. The data contain roughly 30,000 clones, 82% of them singletons. Sample: CD8+ T cells sorted from blood. The chain couples TRBV7-9 to TRBJ2-3; the D is unclear. The receptor was derived from an adult with rheumatoid arthritis. Here the CDR3 DNA reads TGTGCCAGCAGCTTATTCCCAGATACGCAGTATTTT. It codes for CASSLFPDTQYF.